Sequencing of this T cell receptor (beta chain) was carried out in a study of OX40 agonist ivuxolimab in advanced cancers. Study information: The patients got ivuxolimab, which is an agonistic anti-OX40 (CD134) antibody. Of the patients, three showed partial responses, one with hepatocellular carcinoma and two with cutaneous melanoma. Broader study findings: Among patients with partial responses at 0.1-3.0 mg/kg, clonal expansion was among the lowest.

A note on this clone: What it recognizes is unknown.

The germline gives CDR1 MGHRA, CDR2 YSYEKL. This CDR3 has 16 residues. The V gene lost 3 bases and the J gene lost 14 bases, with 25 bases spanning the gap. Libraries were prepared by immunoSEQ multiplex PCR; TCRdb keeps only in-frame clonotypes and omits some of them. The sample has around 50,000 clones; 89% are singletons. The sample in question was CD4+ or CD8+ T cells sorted from blood, obtained in a trial of the OX40 agonist ivuxolimab. The TCR originated in an adult with an advanced solid tumor such as melanoma, head and neck, liver or kidney cancer. The rearrangement links TRBV4-1 to TRBJ1-4; D call uncertain. CDR3 nucleotide sequence: TGCGCCAGCAGCCAGGATTTGGAGACCCTGGTGAAAACGCTGTTTTTT. This codes for CASSQDLETLVKTLFF.